The next 10 T cell receptor beta chains were all read from a single sample in a study of radiotherapy plus CTLA-4 blockade in lung cancer (dated by TCRdb to 2017 to 2018). The protocol used for the library was the immunoSEQ multiplex PCR assay. Held by TCRdb, this immuneACCESS table contains in-frame sequences only and omits some clones. Under half of the omission traces to an unresolved V gene where checked; the cause of the rest is unknown. The sample contains roughly 100,000 clones, approximately 78% of them found a single time. The ten top clones hold about a quarter of the sample. The sample was peripheral blood, taken from a patient treated with radiotherapy plus ipilimumab. The receptors here all came from a human donor with non-small cell lung cancer that progressed on radiotherapy plus ipilimumab.

The chain uses TRBV5-1 and TRBJ2-3; possible D gene TRBD1, 7 bases. CDR3 size: 16 residues. V was clipped by 1 base and J by 2 bases, with 14 bases between them. The germline V gene has CDR1 SGHRS and CDR2 YFSETQ. CDR3 residues: CASSLLPGGTTDTQYF. CDR3 coding DNA: TGCGCCAGCAGCTTGCTTCCAGGGGGGACCACAGATACGCAGTATTTT.

This clone was observed a few times. The chain uses TRBV2 and TRBJ2-5, with 7 nucleotides matching TRBD1. Trimming took 8 bases from V and 3 from J; bases not matched to a gene: 15. The CDR3 covers 16 residues. CDR1 SNHLY and CDR2 FYNNEI come from the germline V gene. In DNA, the CDR3 is TGTGCCAGCGTAAGAAGGGGGACAGAAACAAAAGAGACCCAGTACTTC. It specifies CASVRRGTETKETQYF.

This clone was seen a single time. J is TRBJ2-7 and V is TRBV28, with D unclear. CDR3 length equals 14 residues. V was trimmed by 7 bases and J by 0 bases, leaving 13 bases between them. Germline CDR1 is MDHEN and CDR2 is SYDVKM. The CDR3 region is CASNQVPSSYEQYF. CDR3 in DNA: TGTGCCAGCAATCAGGTCCCGAGCTCCTACGAGCAGTACTTC. Full variable domain (rest looked up from reference TRBV28 and TRBJ2-7): DVKVTQSSRYLVKRTGEKVFLECVQDMDHENMFWYRQDPGLGLRLIYFSYDVKMKEKGDIPEGYSVSREKKERFSLILESASTNQTSMYLCASNQVPSSYEQYFGPGTRLTVT.

This chain uses TRBV5-8 with TRBJ2-7; tentatively, D is TRBD1 or TRBD2 (6 bases each). The V gene's germline CDR1 is SGHTS and CDR2 YDEGEE. The CDR3 sequence is 12 residues long. The ends were cut back, 4 bases at V and 2 bases at J, with 7 bases in the middle. The CDR3 DNA reads as TGTGCCAGCAGCAGGGGGGCCTACGAGCAGTACTTC. Translated, it gives CASSRGAYEQYF.

The rearrangement joins TRBV5-1 to TRBJ2-2; 10 nucleotides line up with TRBD2. There are 15 residues in the CDR3. V trimming: 0 bases; J trimming: 5 bases; junction bases outside the gene matches: 1. Germline V lookup: CDR1 SGHRS, CDR2 YFSETQ. CDR3 in amino acids: CASSLAAGGTGELFF. CDR3 DNA sequence: TGCGCCAGCAGCTTGGCAGCGGGAGGGACCGGGGAGCTGTTTTTT.

The chain uses TRBV4-1 and TRBJ1-3, with unresolved D. This CDR3 region has 15 residues. Trimming removed 0 bases at V and 4 bases at J, with 10 bases between. Germline CDR1 and CDR2: MGHRA and YSYEKL. CDR3 amino acids: CASSQDRGRGNTIYF. The CDR3 bases are TGCGCCAGCAGCCAAGACCGCGGTCGCGGAAACACCATATATTTT.

The V and J genes are TRBV5-6 and TRBJ2-7, with no clear D. V was clipped by 3 bases and J by 2 bases, with 12 bases between them. From germline, CDR1 is SGHDT and CDR2 YYEEEE. This CDR3 region has 14 residues. Here the CDR3 DNA reads TGTGCCAGCAGCTGGGCGGACCGAACCTACGAGCAGTACTTC. Encoded protein: CASSWADRTYEQYF.

This clone was counted ten times or more. The chain carries TRBV14 and TRBJ1-1, with 11 bases identical to TRBD1. Germline V lookup: CDR1 SGHDN, CDR2 FVKESK. The CDR3 is made up of 14 amino acids. The J segment lost 6 bases and the V segment lost 4 bases, leaving 4 bases of the junction unmatched. The CDR3 loop reads CASSPRTGGSEAFF. DNA for the CDR3: TGTGCCAGCAGCCCCAGGACAGGGGGCTCTGAAGCTTTCTTT. Combining the CDR3 with reference TRBV14 and TRBJ1-1 gives the whole variable domain EAGVTQFPSHSVIEKGQTVTLRCDPISGHDNLYWYRRVMGKEIKFLLHFVKESKQDESGMPNNRFLAERTGGTYSTLKVQPAELEDSGVYFCASSPRTGGSEAFFGQGTRLTVV.

The J gene is TRBJ2-5, the V gene TRBV6-5, with a weak D call TRBD1 (5 bases). Between the trimmed V and J ends, which lost 7 bases and 7 bases, there was a span of 22 bases. Germline V CDR1 and CDR2: MNHEY, SVGAGI. The CDR3 consists of 15 residues. The CDR3 bases are TGTGCCAGCACCACAGGCCGCTACGTAAGGGGGACCCAGTACTTC. Translated, it gives CASTTGRYVRGTQYF.

V is TRBV27 and J is TRBJ2-3; a possible D gene is TRBD1 (5 bases). From germline, CDR1 is MNHEY and CDR2 SMNVEV (reference sequence). The CDR3 contains 15 residues. V lost 5 bases and J lost 4, with 16 bases in between. DNA of the CDR3: TGTGCCAGCAGTGATAGGGGCCTAGGGGCAGATACGCAGTATTTT. Translating it yields CASSDRGLGADTQYF.